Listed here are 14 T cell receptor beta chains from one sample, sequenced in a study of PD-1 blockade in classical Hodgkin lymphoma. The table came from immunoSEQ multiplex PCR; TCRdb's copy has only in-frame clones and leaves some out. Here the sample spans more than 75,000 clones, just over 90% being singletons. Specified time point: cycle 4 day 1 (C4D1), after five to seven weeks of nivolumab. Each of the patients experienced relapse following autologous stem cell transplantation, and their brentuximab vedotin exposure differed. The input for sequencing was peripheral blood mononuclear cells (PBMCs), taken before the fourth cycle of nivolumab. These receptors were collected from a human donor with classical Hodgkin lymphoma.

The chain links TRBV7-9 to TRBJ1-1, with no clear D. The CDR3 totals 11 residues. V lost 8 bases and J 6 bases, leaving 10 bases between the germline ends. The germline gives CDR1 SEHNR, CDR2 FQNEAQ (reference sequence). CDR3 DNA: TGTGCCAGCGCCCCCGCTTCTGAAGCTTTCTTT. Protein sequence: CASAPASEAFF.

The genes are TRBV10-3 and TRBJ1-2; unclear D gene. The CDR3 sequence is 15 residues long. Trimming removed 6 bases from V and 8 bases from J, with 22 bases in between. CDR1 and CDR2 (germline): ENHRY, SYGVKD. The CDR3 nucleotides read TGTGCCATCAGGGTCGGGAGTTACCCCTCGGGGGGCTACACCTTC. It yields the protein CAIRVGSYPSGGYTF.

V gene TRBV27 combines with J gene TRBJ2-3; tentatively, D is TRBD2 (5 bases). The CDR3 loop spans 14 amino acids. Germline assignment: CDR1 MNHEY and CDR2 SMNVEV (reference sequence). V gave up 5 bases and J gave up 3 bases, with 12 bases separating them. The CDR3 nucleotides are TGTGCCAGCAGTCCGCGGGCCAGGACAGATACGCAGTATTTT. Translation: CASSPRARTDTQYF.

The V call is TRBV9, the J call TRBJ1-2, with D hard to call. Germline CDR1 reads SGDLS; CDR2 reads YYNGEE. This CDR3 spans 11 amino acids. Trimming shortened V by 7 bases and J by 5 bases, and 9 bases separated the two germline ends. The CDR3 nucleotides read TGTGCCAGCGGGAGCGCATATGGCTACACCTTC. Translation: CASGSAYGYTF.

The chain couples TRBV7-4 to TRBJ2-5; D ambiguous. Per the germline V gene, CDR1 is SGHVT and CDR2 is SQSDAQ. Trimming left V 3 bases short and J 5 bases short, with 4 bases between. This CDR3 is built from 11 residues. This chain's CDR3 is CASSFRETQYF. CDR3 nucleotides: TGTGCCAGCAGCTTTCGGGAGACCCAGTACTTC.

CDR3 residues: CASSLVVNTEAFF. DNA for the CDR3: TGTGCCAGCAGCTTGGTAGTGAACACTGAAGCTTTCTTT. V and J are TRBV5-6 and TRBJ1-1; D remains unclear. Germline CDR1 SGHDT, CDR2 YYEEEE. CDR3 size: 13 residues. V lost 0 bases to trimming and J lost 0 bases, with 3 bases between them.

The CDR3 region is CASGLPRERGYEQYF. For the CDR3, the DNA is TGTGCTAGTGGTTTGCCGAGGGAAAGGGGGTACGAGCAGTACTTC. This chain uses TRBV12-5 with TRBJ2-7; possibly TRBD1 for D (6 bases). This CDR3 contains 15 residues. Germline V gene lookup returns CDR1 LGHNT and CDR2 FRNRAP. The V end was cut by 2 bases, the J end by 4 bases, with 15 bases between.

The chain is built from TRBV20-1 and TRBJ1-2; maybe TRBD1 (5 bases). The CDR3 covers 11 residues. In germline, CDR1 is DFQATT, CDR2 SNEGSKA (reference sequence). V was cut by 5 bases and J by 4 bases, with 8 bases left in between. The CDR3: CSAFRGYGYTF. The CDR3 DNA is TGCAGTGCTTTTAGGGGCTATGGCTACACCTTC.

CDR3 DNA: TGTGCCAGCAGCTTCCCCCCCGGGGAGCTGTTTTTT. This translates into CASSFPPGELFF. V usage is TRBV5-8 and J usage is TRBJ2-2; D unresolved. Deletions cut 2 bases from V and 6 bases from J, with 5 bases between. This CDR3 contains 12 residues. Germline V gene lookup returns CDR1 SGHTS and CDR2 YDEGEE. The full variable domain, rest sourced from reference TRBV5-8 and TRBJ2-2, is EAGVTQSPTHLIKTRGQQATLRCSPISGHTSVYWYQQALGLGLQFLLWYDEGEERNRGNFPPRFSGRQFPNYSSELNVNALELEDSALYLCASSFPPGELFFGEGSRLTVL.

The CDR3 DNA reads as TGCGCCAGCAGACAAGACAGGGGGCTGAGTGAGCAGTTCTTC. This sequence encodes CASRQDRGLSEQFF. The gene calls are TRBV10-1 and TRBJ2-1, with 10 bases matching TRBD1. CDR3 size: 14 residues. V was clipped by 6 bases and J by 9 bases; unmatched bases: 8. CDR1 and CDR2 from the germline V gene are WNHNN and SYGVQD (reference sequence).

CDR3 residues: CAISDSDGPFYGYTF. CDR3 coding DNA: TGTGCCATCAGTGACTCCGATGGGCCCTTCTATGGCTACACCTTC. J is TRBJ1-2 and V is TRBV10-3; D not resolved. The CDR3 has 15 amino acids. CDR1 and CDR2 (germline): ENHRY, SYGVKD. With 3 bases removed from V and 4 bases from J, the gap between germline ends came to 15 bases.

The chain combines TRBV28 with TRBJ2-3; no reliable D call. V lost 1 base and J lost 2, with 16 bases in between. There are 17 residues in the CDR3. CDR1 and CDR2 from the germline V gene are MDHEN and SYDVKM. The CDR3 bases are TGTGCCAGCAGTTTATTCCCCCGGTCCGTTTACACAGATACGCAGTATTTT. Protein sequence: CASSLFPRSVYTDTQYF.

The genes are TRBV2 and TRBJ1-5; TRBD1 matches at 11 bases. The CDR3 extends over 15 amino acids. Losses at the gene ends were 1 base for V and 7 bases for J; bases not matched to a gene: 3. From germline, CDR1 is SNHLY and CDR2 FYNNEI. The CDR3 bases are TGTGCCAGCAGTGAAGATAGGACAGGGGGCCAGCCCCAGCATTTT. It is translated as CASSEDRTGGQPQHF.

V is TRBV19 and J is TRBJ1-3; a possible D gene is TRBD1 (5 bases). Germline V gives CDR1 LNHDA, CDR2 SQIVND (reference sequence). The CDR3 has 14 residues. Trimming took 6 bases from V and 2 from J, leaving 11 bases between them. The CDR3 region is CASSSGTAGNTIYF. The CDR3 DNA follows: TGTGCCAGTAGCTCAGGGACTGCTGGAAACACCATATATTTT. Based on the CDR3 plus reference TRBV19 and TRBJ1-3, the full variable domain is DGGITQSPKYLFRKEGQNVTLSCEQNLNHDAMYWYRQDPGQGLRLIYYSQIVNDFQKGDIAEGYSVSREKKESFPLTVTSAQKNPTAFYLCASSSGTAGNTIYFGEGSWLTVV.